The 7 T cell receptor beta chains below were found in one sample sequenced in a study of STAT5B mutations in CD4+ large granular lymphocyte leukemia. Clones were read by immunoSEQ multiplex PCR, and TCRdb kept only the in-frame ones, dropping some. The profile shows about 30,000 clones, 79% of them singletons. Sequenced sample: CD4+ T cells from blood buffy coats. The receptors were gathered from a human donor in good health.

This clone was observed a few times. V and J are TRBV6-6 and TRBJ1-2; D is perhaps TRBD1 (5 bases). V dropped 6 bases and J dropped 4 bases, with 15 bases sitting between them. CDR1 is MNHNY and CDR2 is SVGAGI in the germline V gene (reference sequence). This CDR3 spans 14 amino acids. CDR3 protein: CASSMGWDGYGYTF. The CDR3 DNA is TGTGCCAGCAGCATGGGGTGGGACGGCTATGGCTACACCTTC.

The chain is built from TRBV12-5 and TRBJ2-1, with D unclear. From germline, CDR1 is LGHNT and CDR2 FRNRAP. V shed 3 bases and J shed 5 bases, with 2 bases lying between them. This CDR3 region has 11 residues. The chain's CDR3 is CASGFNNEQFF. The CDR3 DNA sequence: TGTGCTAGTGGTTTCAACAATGAGCAGTTCTTC.

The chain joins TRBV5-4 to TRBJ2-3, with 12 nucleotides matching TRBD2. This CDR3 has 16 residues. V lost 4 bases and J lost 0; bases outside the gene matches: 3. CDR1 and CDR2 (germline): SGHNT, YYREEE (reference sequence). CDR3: CASSHGLAGSTDTQYF. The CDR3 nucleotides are TGTGCCAGCAGCCATGGACTAGCGGGGAGCACAGATACGCAGTATTTT.

DNA for the CDR3: TGTGCCAGCAGTCGGACTCCCGCCGAGCTTCAGTACTTC. Translated, it gives CASSRTPAELQYF. The rearrangement joins TRBV6-5 to TRBJ2-4; maybe TRBD2 (5 bases). The CDR3 sequence is 13 residues long. The V end was cut by 5 bases, the J end by 11 bases, with 16 bases between. Germline loops: CDR1 MNHEY, CDR2 SVGAGI.

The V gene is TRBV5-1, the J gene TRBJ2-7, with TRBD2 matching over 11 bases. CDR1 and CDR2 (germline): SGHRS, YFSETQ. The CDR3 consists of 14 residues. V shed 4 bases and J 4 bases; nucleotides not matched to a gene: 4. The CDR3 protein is CASSTTSGSYEQYF. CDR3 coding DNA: TGCGCCAGCAGCACAACTAGCGGGAGTTACGAGCAGTACTTC.

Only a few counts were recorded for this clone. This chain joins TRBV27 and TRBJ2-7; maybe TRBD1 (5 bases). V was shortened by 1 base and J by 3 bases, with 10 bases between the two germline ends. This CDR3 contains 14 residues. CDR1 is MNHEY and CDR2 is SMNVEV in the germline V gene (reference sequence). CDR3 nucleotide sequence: TGTGCCAGCAGTTTATTTTCCAGGGACTACGAGCAGTACTTC. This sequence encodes CASSLFSRDYEQYF.

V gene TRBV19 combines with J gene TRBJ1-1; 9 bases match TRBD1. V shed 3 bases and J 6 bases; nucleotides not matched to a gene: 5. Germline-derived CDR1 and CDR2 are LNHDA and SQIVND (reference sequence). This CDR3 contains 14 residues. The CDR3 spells CASSMTGGDAEAFF. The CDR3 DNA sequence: TGTGCCAGTAGTATGACAGGGGGTGACGCTGAAGCTTTCTTT.